This T cell receptor (beta chain) stems from a study of cytomegalovirus exposure and HLA in healthy donors. General observations from the study: In all likelihood, a cluster of highly shared sequence variants was a sequencing artifact. Being productive about 90% or about 30% of the time was typical of most TCR beta V segments in an earlier analysis. A missense variant in DCLRE1C was later tied to TCR beta V- and J-gene trimming.

With respect to this clone: Antigen: not known.

Primers for the PCR totalled 60 Vbeta and 13 Jbeta. TCRdb's copy holds only in-frame clones and misses some; the assay was immunoSEQ multiplex PCR. The sample consists of 160,000 or so clones, approximately 80% of them appearing once. The germline V gene has CDR1 SGHNT and CDR2 YYREEE (reference sequence). The CDR3 contains 16 residues. Between the trimmed V and J ends, which lost 6 bases and 1 base, there was a span of 19 bases. Those who donated were healthy bone marrow donors. The receptor was derived from a man over 45 in good health and CMV-seropositive. Sequenced input: PBMCs. The rearrangement uses TRBV5-4 and TRBJ1-1; a possible D gene is TRBD1 (5 bases). This CDR3 is CASTVGGGTANTEAFF. As DNA, the CDR3 is TGTGCCAGCACCGTGGGGGGAGGGACGGCGAACACTGAAGCTTTCTTT.